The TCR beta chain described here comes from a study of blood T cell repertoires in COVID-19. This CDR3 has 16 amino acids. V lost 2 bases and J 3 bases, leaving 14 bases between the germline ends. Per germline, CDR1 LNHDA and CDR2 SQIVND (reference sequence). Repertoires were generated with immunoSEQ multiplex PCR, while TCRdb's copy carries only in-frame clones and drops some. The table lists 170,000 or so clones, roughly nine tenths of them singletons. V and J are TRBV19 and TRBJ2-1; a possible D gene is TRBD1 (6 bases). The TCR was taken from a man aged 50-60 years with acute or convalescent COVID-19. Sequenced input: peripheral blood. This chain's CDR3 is CASSILGGRGYNEQFF. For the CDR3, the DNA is TGTGCCAGTAGTATACTAGGGGGTAGGGGCTACAATGAGCAGTTCTTC.